The T cell receptor beta chain described here comes from a study of tumor and adjacent non-tumor tissue in lung cancer. Study-level information: Patients comprised about a dozen adenocarcinoma, a couple of squamous cell carcinoma and 1 small cell lung cancer. Study findings and constraints: Higher tumor TCR diversity was associated with shorter survival. Tumor repertoires had a smaller top 100 clone share than normal lung.

No cell sorting was done before RNA was extracted from the tissue. Donors were chemotherapy-naive, newly diagnosed lung cancer surgical patients in China, August–late 2014. TCRbeta libraries were built with three rounds of nested PCR, modified from ARM-PCR. From the multiplex PCR reads, TCRdb called clonotypes with MiXCR, one entry per CDR3 protein. The sample includes roughly 150,000 distinct CDR3 sequences, 66% of them seen just once. As to this clonotype: What it binds is not known.

The germline V gene has CDR1 SGHNT and CDR2 YENEEA. The CDR3 is 14 residues long. The ends were cut back, 9 bases at V and 3 bases at J, with 17 bases in the middle. This chain uses TRBV11-3 with TRBJ1-2; D gene ambiguous. Sequencing input: lung tumor tissue. This receptor was obtained from a man aged 60-69 years with small cell lung cancer. The CDR3 nucleotides read TGTGCCAGTAGATTAGTGCCGGGAGACTATGGCTACACCTTC. This gives the protein CASRLVPGDYGYTF.